What follows describes a single T cell receptor beta chain. Its antigen is undetermined. This sample is drawn from a study of cytomegalovirus exposure and HLA in healthy donors. Overall study: There were 100 million to 130 million unique TCR beta sequences, drawn from 180 million or so T cells, in an earlier analysis.

Germline-derived CDR1 and CDR2 are SNHLY and FYNNEI. CDR3 length: 15 residues. V lost 2 bases, J lost 0 bases, and 7 bases lay in between. This PCR relied on a set of 60 Vbeta primers and 13 Jbeta primers. Only in-frame clones appear in the TCRdb table, and some are missing; sequencing was by immunoSEQ multiplex PCR. Seen here are roughly 150,000 clones, approximately 81% observed once, and the top ten hold approximately 2.3%. Study-wide findings and caveats: The authors assumed roughly uniform sequencing depth across donors for presence/absence analyses.

The donors (healthy individuals) were bone marrow donors. The chain links TRBV2 to TRBJ2-2, with D unclear. The TCR was taken from a male donor in good health and CMV-seronegative. The sequenced sample was PBMCs. CDR3 sequence reads: CASSEWRTNTGELFF. CDR3 nucleotides: TGTGCCAGCAGTGAATGGAGAACGAACACCGGGGAGCTGTTTTTT.